Each of the 10 T cell receptor beta chains below was sequenced from the same sample in a study of cytomegalovirus exposure and HLA in healthy donors. PCR primers comprised 60 Vbeta and 13 Jbeta primers. Method: immunoSEQ multiplex PCR; TCRdb's copy keeps in-frame clones and lacks some. The table includes just over 150,000 clones, around 80% detected once. The sample taken for sequencing was PBMCs. The receptors here all came from a young man in good health and CMV-seronegative.

V is TRBV18 and J is TRBJ2-5; the match to TRBD2 covers 8 bases. The V gene's germline CDR1 is KGHSH and CDR2 LQKENI. V shed 2 bases and J 5 bases; nucleotides not matched to a gene: 4. The CDR3 sequence is 14 residues long. CDR3 residues: CASSPLPSGETQYF. CDR3 sequence (DNA): TGTGCCAGCTCACCATTACCTAGCGGGGAGACCCAGTACTTC.

The J gene is TRBJ2-1, the V gene TRBV2; 13 nucleotides agree with TRBD2. The junction had 5 bases not matched to a gene; V was cut back by 6 bases and J by 6 bases. CDR1 SNHLY and CDR2 FYNNEI come from the germline V gene. The CDR3 contains 15 residues. In DNA, the CDR3 is TGTGCCAGCAGCCTACTAGCGGGAGGGTTCAATGAGCAGTTCTTC. This codes for CASSLLAGGFNEQFF.

J is TRBJ2-3 and V is TRBV5-6; TRBD2 matches at 11 bases. CDR1 and CDR2 from the germline V gene are SGHDT and YYEEEE. The V segment lost 1 base and the J segment 2 bases; nucleotides outside the gene matches: 3. This CDR3 region has 16 residues. CDR3 DNA sequence: TGTGCCAGCAGCTTGACTAGCGGGGGCCTCACAGATACGCAGTATTTT. Amino acids: CASSLTSGGLTDTQYF.

The V gene is TRBV12-5, the J gene TRBJ1-2; D may be TRBD1 (5 bases). Germline assignment: CDR1 LGHNT and CDR2 FRNRAP. Trimming took 0 bases from V and 8 from J, leaving 19 bases between them. There are 16 residues in the CDR3. CDR3 loop: CASGLVATRGVWGYTF. Written as DNA, the CDR3 is TGTGCTAGTGGTTTGGTTGCGACAAGGGGCGTCTGGGGCTACACCTTC.

The V and J genes are TRBV4-1 and TRBJ2-5, with 9 bases identical to TRBD1. Germline CDR1 reads MGHRA; CDR2 reads YSYEKL. V gave up 4 bases and J gave up 5 bases; unmatched junction bases: 5. This CDR3 has 14 amino acids. CDR3 loop: CASSRGQGRETQYF. Here the CDR3 DNA reads TGCGCCAGCAGCCGTGGACAGGGGCGGGAGACCCAGTACTTC.

The CDR3: CASSFRQNTEAFF. CDR3 DNA sequence: TGTGCCAGCAGTTTTCGACAGAACACTGAAGCTTTCTTT. The chain employs TRBV28 and TRBJ1-1; no clear D gene. V was cut by 3 bases and J by 1 base, with 6 bases left in between. The CDR3 spans 13 residues. Germline V gene data show CDR1 as MDHEN and CDR2 as SYDVKM.

This clone was seen more than once but under ten times. The rearrangement joins TRBV19 to TRBJ1-1; 7 nucleotides agree with TRBD1. The length of the CDR3 is 12 residues. V dropped 3 bases and J dropped 9; count of bases not matched to a gene: 4. Germline V gene data show CDR1 as LNHDA and CDR2 as SQIVND (reference sequence). The CDR3 sequence: CASSIGRGKAFF. CDR3 nucleotides: TGTGCCAGTAGTATCGGCAGGGGGAAAGCTTTCTTT.

The chain recombines TRBV7-3 with TRBJ1-5; D uncertain. V lost 5 bases, J lost 9 bases, and 8 bases lay in between. The CDR3 runs to 11 residues. From germline, CDR1 is SGHTA and CDR2 FQGTGA. The CDR3 is CASSPDSPQHF. DNA for the CDR3: TGTGCCAGCAGCCCTGACTCGCCCCAGCATTTT.

This clone has more than one count but fewer than ten. The chain joins TRBV25-1 to TRBJ2-7, with 7 bases that match TRBD1. Germline values: CDR1 MGHDK, CDR2 SYGVNS. After removal of 1 base from V and 4 bases from J, the junction contained 7 bases not matched to a gene. CDR3 size: 15 residues. The CDR3 DNA reads TGTGCCAGCAGTGAATTAACAGGGGAGACGTACGAGCAGTACTTC. As protein: CASSELTGETYEQYF.

This clone occurred once. The chain recombines TRBV19 with TRBJ2-1; TRBD1 aligns across 8 bases. V lost 5 bases, J lost 10 bases, and 7 bases stayed unmatched. CDR1 and CDR2 from the germline V gene are LNHDA and SQIVND (reference sequence). The CDR3 length is 13 residues. CDR3 sequence reads: CASSPGQGWEQFF. CDR3 sequence (DNA): TGTGCCAGTAGTCCCGGACAGGGATGGGAGCAGTTCTTC.